These T cell receptor beta chains were read from a single sample in a study of T cell repertoires in cytomegalovirus infection. TCRdb reanalysed the reads using MiXCR and keeps one entry per CDR3 protein. The table lists fewer than 1,000,000 distinct CDR3 sequences, about a third of them singletons. The antigens for these receptors are not known. Sequenced here: cultured CD8+ T cells from PBMCs, sampled from culture after CMV antigen stimulation. All receptors come from a human donor in good health (CMV status not recorded). Some clones in this sample may be carry-over from other donors' samples. Both conserved end residues are part of each CDR3. Each record gives: J gene, clone size, V gene, D gene, CDR3 DNA, CDR3 protein. D genes are given only for firm matches. Only some rows state a clone size, as once, few, many or a class for expanded clones.

>TRBJ1-3|NA|TRBV29-1|NA
TGCAGCGTTGTACGCCTGGCTACTGGAAACACCATATATTTT
CSVVRLATGNTIYF
>TRBJ1-2|NA|TRBV19|NA
TGTGCCAGTAGTATGACAGTCGCAGGAGGTGTTGATGGCTACACCTTC
CASSMTVAGGVDGYTF
>TRBJ2-6|NA|TRBV6-6|NA
TGTGCCAGCCTAACCAGGGTCCCTGGGGCCAACGTCCTGACTTTC
CASLTRVPGANVLTF
>TRBJ1-5|few|TRBV19|NA
TGTGCCAGTAGTATCCTCCCTAGCAATCAGCCCCAGCATTTT
CASSILPSNQPQHF
>TRBJ2-7|NA|TRBV6-1|NA
TGTGCCAGCAGCCGCGTTGGGGAGGTCTACGAGCAGTACTTC
CASSRVGEVYEQYF
>TRBJ2-3|few|TRBV7-2|NA
TGTGCCAGCAGCCATGTCATTAGCGGCACAGATACGCAGTATTTT
CASSHVISGTDTQYF
>TRBJ1-1|NA|TRBV6-6|NA
TGTGCCATCTCCATCTCCTTGAACACTGAAGCTTTCTTT
CAISISLNTEAFF
>TRBJ1-2|NA|TRBV5-6|TRBD1
TGTGCCAACAGCTTGGATCTCAGGGGGGACTATGGCTACACCTTC
CANSLDLRGDYGYTF
>TRBJ2-1|few|TRBV6-1|TRBD2
TGTGCCAGCAGTGTGGGACTAGAGCTTTGGGGAGAGCAGTTCTTC
CASSVGLELWGEQFF
>TRBJ1-5|NA|TRBV6-5|NA
TGTGCCAGCAGTCCCTCCTTCTTGGGCAATCAGCCCCAGCATTTT
CASSPSFLGNQPQHF